This TCR beta chain comes out of a study of T cell responses to AZD1222 COVID-19 vaccine. The CDR3 is 13 residues long. With 5 bases removed from V and 4 bases from J, the gap between germline ends came to 8 bases. Germline V CDR1 and CDR2: MDHEN, SYDVKM. Study results and caveats: Clonal diversity was possibly underestimated; the donors were predominantly white British and more often female.

Assay: immunoSEQ multiplex PCR; the TCRdb copy retains only in-frame clones and omits some. The table has 150,000 to 200,000 clones, 80% to 95% seen once. Of note for this clone: Its antigen is unknown.

This clonotype was obtained from an adult in good health. This chain connects TRBV28 to TRBJ1-4, with D uncertain. The material sequenced was peripheral blood, taken on day 0 of AZD1222 vaccination. The CDR3 spells CASSAGLNEKLFF. The CDR3 nucleotides read TGTGCCAGCAGTGCGGGCCTTAATGAAAAACTGTTTTTT.